This TCR beta chain was identified during a study of blood T cell repertoires in COVID-19. Overall study context: The study drew acute and convalescent COVID-19 samples from the United States, Italy and Spain.

In the original workflow: Counts of nucleated cells, estimated from reference gene primer amplification, were obtained. Some clones are missing from TCRdb's copy, which holds only in-frame ones; the method was immunoSEQ multiplex PCR. V and J calls and clone size are those listed in that table; D and trimming were worked out from the DNA. The data contain more than 85,000 clones, about four fifths of them singletons. Germline lookup yields CDR1 SGHRS and CDR2 YFSETQ. CDR3 length: 16 residues. V shed 2 bases and J shed 5 bases, with 17 bases lying between them. Source material: peripheral blood. The gene calls are TRBV5-1 and TRBJ2-1; D is perhaps TRBD2 (5 bases). The source is an older man with acute or convalescent COVID-19. The CDR3 protein is CASSFLGAGGNNEQFF. The CDR3 DNA is TGCGCCAGCAGCTTCCTTGGCGCGGGCGGTAACAATGAGCAGTTCTTC.